Each of the 19 T cell receptor beta chains below was sequenced from the same sample in a study of CD8+CD57+ T cells in acquired aplastic anemia (dated 2018 in TCRdb). Patients chosen for sequencing had shown expansion of CD8+CD57+ cells by flow cytometry. TCRdb shows the sequencer as Illumina HiSeq 2000. Profiling of TCR beta VDJ combinations and CDR3 sequences used genomic DNA as the template. TCRdb ran its own pipeline on the public reads, namely fastp trimming at Q25 and MiXCR clone calling, and kept in-frame beta chains. Every CDR3 protein is listed once, alongside the most common genes and DNA of its rows. For this sample there are around 500,000 distinct CDR3 sequences; approximately 32% appear just once. Approximately 0.82% of the sample is in the top ten clones. The specimen was sorted CD4+, CD8+, or CD8+CD57+ T cells (not recorded which) from PBMCs. The receptors stem from a human donor with aplastic anemia.

Many counts were recorded for this clonotype. The rearrangement joins TRBV15 to TRBJ1-6, with 9 bases lining up with TRBD1. The CDR3 length is 18 residues. V lost 1 base to trimming and J lost 9 bases; unmatched junction nucleotides: 13. CDR1 and CDR2 (germline): LNHNV, YYDKDF (reference sequence). In nucleotides, the CDR3 is TGTGCCACCAGCAGAGGTACAGGACAGGGGCCCTTTAGTTCACCCCTCCACTTT. Translating it yields CATSRGTGQGPFSSPLHF.

The V call is TRBV10-3, the J call TRBJ1-5, with a possible D match to TRBD1 (5 bases). Germline CDR1 is ENHRY and CDR2 is SYGVKD. V dropped 11 bases and J dropped 2 bases, with 13 bases sitting between them. This CDR3 has 13 amino acids. In DNA form, the CDR3 reads TGTGCCTGGGGGGGGGGTGGCAATCAGCCCCAGCATTTT. This codes for CAWGGGGNQPQHF.

This chain connects TRBV20-1 to TRBJ1-6, with a weak D call TRBD1 (6 bases). Germline CDR1 is DFQATT and CDR2 is SNEGSKA (reference sequence). Trimming removed 3 bases at V and 9 bases at J, with 9 bases between. This CDR3 is 12 amino acids long. The DNA of the CDR3 is TGCAGTGCTAGCTCAGGGGCTTCACCCCTCCACTTT. Translating it yields CSASSGASPLHF.

This clonotype was picked up many times. This chain joins TRBV24-1 and TRBJ2-7; D is unclear. The germline V and J ends were trimmed by 4 bases and 9 bases, with 15 bases remaining between them. Germline V gene data show CDR1 as KGHDR and CDR2 as SFDVKD. The CDR3 is 13 amino acids. CDR3 residues: CATSDSEVPWQYF. The CDR3 bases are TGTGCCACCAGTGACTCCGAGGTTCCCTGGCAGTACTTC.

In this sample, this clonotype turned up many times. This chain links TRBV15 with TRBJ1-4; 7 nucleotides line up with TRBD1. The trim removed 5 bases at V and 0 bases at J, leaving 3 bases unmatched. This CDR3 spans 15 amino acids. The germline gives CDR1 LNHNV, CDR2 YYDKDF (reference sequence). CDR3 amino acids: CATSWDRTTNEKLFF. In DNA, the CDR3 is TGTGCCACCAGCTGGGACAGAACAACTAATGAAAAACTGTTTTTT. The full variable domain, completed using reference TRBV15 and TRBJ1-4, is DAMVIQNPRYQVTQFGKPVTLSCSQTLNHNVMYWYQQKSSQAPKLLFHYYDKDFNNEADTPDNFQSRRPNTSFCFLDIRSPGLGDTAMYLCATSWDRTTNEKLFFGSGTQLSVL.

Ten or more counts support this clonotype. V usage is TRBV7-3 and J usage is TRBJ2-7; tentatively, D is TRBD1 (6 bases). From germline, CDR1 is SGHTA and CDR2 FQGTGA. V gave up 2 bases and J gave up 4 bases, with 15 bases separating them. This CDR3 comprises 15 residues. CDR3 sequence reads: CASSLYRANAYEQYF. Here the CDR3 DNA reads TGTGCCAGCAGCTTATACAGGGCAAACGCATACGAGCAGTACTTC.

The table lists this clonotype with many counts. The chain combines TRBV24-1 with TRBJ2-1; TRBD2 matches 8 bases. Germline lookup yields CDR1 KGHDR and CDR2 SFDVKD. The CDR3 is 15 residues long. Unmatched junction bases numbered 11, after V lost 6 bases and J lost 8 bases. For the CDR3, the DNA is TGTGCCACCAGTCCGTCGGGAGGGCCTCGGGATGAGCAGTTCTTC. Translated: CATSPSGGPRDEQFF.

This clonotype has a count of ten or more. The V call is TRBV19, the J call TRBJ2-5; TRBD2 matches 14 bases. J lost 5 bases, V lost 6 bases, and 5 bases had no gene match. Per the germline V gene, CDR1 is LNHDA and CDR2 is SQIVND (reference sequence). The CDR3 covers 15 residues. DNA for the CDR3: TGTGCCAGTAGGTGGACTAGCGGGGGGCTGGAGACCCAGTACTTC. Amino acids: CASRWTSGGLETQYF.

In this sample, this clonotype turned up many times. The chain uses TRBV10-3 and TRBJ2-3; 9 bases match TRBD2. In germline, CDR1 is ENHRY, CDR2 SYGVKD. V dropped 2 bases and J dropped 6; count of bases not matched to a gene: 6. The CDR3 sequence is 15 residues long. CDR3 DNA: TGTGCCATCAGTGAGAAGAGCGGGGGGCGTGATACGCAGTATTTT. This sequence encodes CAISEKSGGRDTQYF.

This clonotype was seen a few times. This clone may be a read error of a much larger clone one base away. The chain has TRBV19 and TRBJ1-1; 7 bases are a match to TRBD1. The V gene's germline CDR1 is LNHDA and CDR2 SQIVND (reference sequence). The CDR3 is 14 amino acids. CDR3 DNA sequence: TGTGCCAGTAGTACGTACAGGGGAGGCACTGGAGCTTTCTTT. It yields the protein CASSTYRGGTGAFF.

This clonotype was recorded at least ten times. The rearrangement links TRBV15 to TRBJ2-7; D remains ambiguous. V was shortened by 2 bases and J by 6 bases, with 11 bases between the two germline ends. Germline V lookup: CDR1 LNHNV, CDR2 YYDKDF (reference sequence). The CDR3 consists of 13 residues. CDR3 nucleotide sequence: TGTGCCACCAGCAGATCGACACTAAGCGAGCAGTACTTC. Translation: CATSRSTLSEQYF.

J is TRBJ1-4 and V is TRBV20-1; no definite D call. Trimming shortened V by 0 bases and J by 3 bases, and 8 bases separated the two germline ends. CDR1 is DFQATT and CDR2 is SNEGSKA in the germline V gene (reference sequence). CDR3 length equals 14 residues. The DNA of the CDR3 is TGCAGTGCTAGAGATACGCAGGCTAATGAAAAACTGTTTTTT. It translates to CSARDTQANEKLFF.

The V call is TRBV4-2, the J call TRBJ2-7; 10 positions match TRBD1. The junction had 2 bases not matched to a gene; V was cut back by 1 base and J by 2 bases. The CDR3 is 15 amino acids. Germline V gives CDR1 LGHNA, CDR2 YNFKEQ. CDR3 sequence reads: CASSQVGQGTYEQYF. The CDR3 DNA follows: TGTGCCAGCAGCCAAGTGGGACAGGGGACCTACGAGCAGTACTTC.

The sample holds many counts of this clonotype. The V and J genes are TRBV25-1 and TRBJ2-1, with D hard to call. The germline V gene encodes CDR1 MGHDK and CDR2 SYGVNS. The CDR3 loop spans 15 amino acids. Trimming stripped 3 bases from V and 0 bases from J, with 9 bases between. CDR3 loop: CASSEISTSYNEQFF. The CDR3 DNA is TGTGCCAGCAGTGAGATCAGTACCTCCTACAATGAGCAGTTCTTC.

There are a few counts of this clonotype. This may be a read error: a much more frequent sequence differs by one nucleotide. This chain uses TRBV2 with TRBJ2-7; D could derive from TRBD1 or TRBD2 (6 bases each). Per the germline V gene, CDR1 is SNHLY and CDR2 is FYNNEI. Trimming stripped 11 bases from V and 4 bases from J, with 24 bases between. This CDR3 is built from 15 residues. The CDR3 spells CACMSRGVASYEQYF. The DNA of the CDR3 is TGTGCCTGCATGTCGAGGGGGGTTGCCTCGTACGAGCAGTACTTC. Supplemented by reference TRBV2 and TRBJ2-7, the full variable domain reads EPEVTQTPSHQVTQMGQEVILRCVPISNHLYFYWYRQILGQKVEFLVSFYNNEISEKSEIFDDQFSVERPDGSNFTLKIRSTKLEDSAMYFCACMSRGVASYEQYFGPGTRLTVT.

This clonotype occurred a few times. J is TRBJ1-1 and V is TRBV20-1; 7 nucleotides line up with TRBD1. Germline V gene data show CDR1 as DFQATT and CDR2 as SNEGSKA (reference sequence). The CDR3 has 14 amino acids. Unmatched junction bases numbered 6, after V lost 3 bases and J lost 2 bases. CDR3 DNA sequence: TGCAGTGCTAGTTCCTGGGACAGCAACACTGAAGCTTTCTTT. This gives the protein CSASSWDSNTEAFF.

This clonotype occurred many times. V and J are TRBV19 and TRBJ1-2; no firm D call. Germline CDR1 is LNHDA and CDR2 is SQIVND (reference sequence). CDR3 size: 12 residues. The V gene lost 7 bases and the J gene lost 4 bases, with 10 bases spanning the gap. The CDR3 here is CASMAGTYGYTF. Written as DNA, the CDR3 is TGTGCCAGTATGGCAGGTACCTATGGCTACACCTTC.

There are many counts of this clonotype. CDR3 protein: CAIGGNGGAKYEQYF. Written as DNA, the CDR3 is TGTGCCATCGGGGGAAACGGGGGCGCTAAGTACGAGCAGTACTTC. The chain recombines TRBV10-3 with TRBJ2-7; D might be TRBD1 or TRBD2, each matching 6 bases. Germline CDR1 is ENHRY and CDR2 is SYGVKD. The V end was cut by 8 bases, the J end by 4 bases, with 21 bases between. The CDR3 covers 15 residues.

The rearrangement links TRBV19 to TRBJ1-3, with D possibly matching TRBD1 (5 bases). The ends were cut back, 4 bases at V and 0 bases at J, with 7 bases in the middle. The CDR3 runs 14 residues. Germline V CDR1 and CDR2: LNHDA, SQIVND (reference sequence). CDR3 nucleotide sequence: TGTGCCAGTAGTAAGGGGATCTCTGGAAACACCATATATTTT. Its protein is CASSKGISGNTIYF.